One sample yielded the 19 T cell receptor beta chains listed below, sequenced in a study of shared clonotypes between healthy human individuals. Measured with immunoSEQ multiplex PCR; TCRdb has only the in-frame clones, and not every one. The sample shows roughly 1,500,000 clones, 95% to 99% of them seen only once. Sequenced input: naive CD4+ T cells sorted from blood. Noted subset: CD45RA+ positively selected. These receptors came from a man aged 30 to 39 in good health.

The chain recombines TRBV7-2 with TRBJ1-2, with unresolved D. The CDR3 is 13 residues long. The V gene lost 6 bases and the J gene lost 2 bases, with 10 bases spanning the gap. CDR1 and CDR2 from the germline V gene are SGHTA and FQGNSA. The CDR3 sequence: CASSYRSNYGYTF. The CDR3 bases are TGTGCCAGCAGTTATAGGAGCAACTATGGCTACACCTTC.

The genes are TRBV28 and TRBJ1-1; D remains unclear. Germline CDR1 is MDHEN and CDR2 is SYDVKM. V shed 6 bases and J shed 3 bases, with 14 bases lying between them. CDR3 length: 14 amino acids. Here the CDR3 reads CASRGFRSDTEAFF. DNA for the CDR3: TGTGCCAGCAGGGGGTTCCGATCGGACACTGAAGCTTTCTTT.

This clone was seen only once. The chain joins TRBV18 to TRBJ1-3; D not certain. V was pared by 4 bases and J by 0 bases, with 13 bases between. The CDR3 is 16 residues long. Germline CDR1 is KGHSH and CDR2 is LQKENI. CDR3 sequence: CASSLGVSSSGNTIYF. The CDR3 DNA is TGTGCCAGCTCACTCGGGGTGTCGAGCTCTGGAAACACCATATATTTT.

CDR3 loop: CASSRQVSTDTQYF. DNA of the CDR3: TGTGCCAGCAGCCGACAGGTTAGCACAGATACGCAGTATTTT. This chain links TRBV6-1 with TRBJ2-3; the D gene is possibly TRBD1 (6 bases). CDR1 is MNHNS, CDR2 SASEGT, per germline. The V end was cut by 6 bases, the J end by 0 bases, with 10 bases between. This CDR3 has 14 residues.

The chain joins TRBV12-5 to TRBJ2-2; 9 bases agree with TRBD1. J was trimmed by 4 bases and V by 2 bases; bases with no gene match: 11. The CDR3 extends over 18 amino acids. The germline CDR1 and CDR2 sequences are LGHNT and FRNRAP. The CDR3 DNA sequence: TGTGCTAGTGGTTTGACACGGGGGGACAGGGAGGGCACCGGGGAGCTGTTTTTT. This codes for CASGLTRGDREGTGELFF.

The chain is built from TRBV7-2 and TRBJ2-3; D is unclear. This CDR3 has 14 amino acids. The germline V gene encodes CDR1 SGHTA and CDR2 FQGNSA. Trimming shortened V by 5 bases and J by 2 bases, and 11 bases separated the two germline ends. The CDR3 coding sequence is TGTGCCAGCAGCAATACAAGGTCCACAGATACGCAGTATTTT. Protein sequence: CASSNTRSTDTQYF.

The chain employs TRBV28 and TRBJ1-5; D is unresolved. V lost 5 bases and J 5 bases, leaving 4 bases between the germline ends. CDR1 is MDHEN and CDR2 is SYDVKM in the germline V gene. The CDR3 loop spans 11 amino acids. The DNA of the CDR3 is TGTGCCAGCAGTGGGGATCAGCCCCAGCATTTT. Translated, it gives CASSGDQPQHF.

The gene calls are TRBV5-1 and TRBJ1-1, with TRBD1 matching over 8 bases. Germline CDR1 SGHRS, CDR2 YFSETQ. This CDR3 region has 11 residues. Unmatched junction bases numbered 1, after V lost 5 bases and J lost 7 bases. The CDR3 region has the DNA TGCGCCAGCAGGACAGGGGTTGAAGCTTTCTTT. Translating it yields CASRTGVEAFF. Complete variable domain (other parts from reference TRBV5-1 and TRBJ1-1): KAGVTQTPRYLIKTRGQQVTLSCSPISGHRSVSWYQQTPGQGLQFLFEYFSETQRNKGNFPGRFSGRQFSNSRSEMNVSTLELGDSALYLCASRTGVEAFFGQGTRLTVV.

With respect to this clone: The sample carries other DNA sequences with the same CDR3. The chain couples TRBV6-6 to TRBJ2-7; no clear D gene. Germline CDR1 and CDR2: MNHNY and SVGAGI (reference sequence). The CDR3 extends over 11 amino acids. V was shortened by 0 bases and J by 6 bases, with 3 bases between the two germline ends. The DNA of the CDR3 is TGTGCCAGCAGTTACTCGGGCGAGCAGTACTTC. It yields the protein CASSYSGEQYF.

The chain employs TRBV7-2 and TRBJ2-2; D is unclear. Germline V CDR1 and CDR2: SGHTA, FQGNSA. V shed 8 bases and J shed 4 bases, with 8 bases lying between them. This CDR3 has 12 amino acids. The CDR3 nucleotides are TGTGCCAGCCCCTATTTCACCGGGGAGCTGTTTTTT. Translated: CASPYFTGELFF.

V gene TRBV5-1 combines with J gene TRBJ1-3; 9 bases fit TRBD1. The germline CDR1 and CDR2 sequences are SGHRS and YFSETQ. This CDR3 is 17 amino acids long. Trimming cost V 2 bases and J 0 bases; bases outside gene matches: 6. This CDR3 is CASSLKTGGNSGNTIYF. The CDR3 DNA follows: TGCGCCAGCAGCTTAAAGACAGGGGGGAACTCTGGAAACACCATATATTTT.

The V gene is TRBV4-3, the J gene TRBJ2-1, with 8 bases that match TRBD2. Trimming cost V 3 bases and J 1 base; bases outside gene matches: 2. The CDR3 has 15 amino acids. Germline V lookup: CDR1 LGHNA, CDR2 YSLEER. As DNA, the CDR3 is TGCGCCAGCAGCCATCTAGCGGGTTCCTACAATGAGCAGTTCTTC. Protein product: CASSHLAGSYNEQFF.

CDR3 in DNA: TGTGCCAGCAGCTGGTGGGTCGTTGACGGGACAAAATTCGGAGCTGGCTACACCTTC. Translating it yields CASSWWVVDGTKFGAGYTF. The rearrangement links TRBV5-6 to TRBJ1-2, with D maybe TRBD1 (6 bases). Per germline, CDR1 SGHDT and CDR2 YYEEEE. V dropped 3 bases and J dropped 7 bases, with 31 bases sitting between them. CDR3 size: 19 residues.

A note on this clone: This sample also contains other DNA sequences that code for the same CDR3. The J gene is TRBJ2-7, the V gene TRBV9, with 9 bases matching TRBD2. The V segment lost 4 bases and the J segment 0 bases; nucleotides outside the gene matches: 2. Germline-derived CDR1 and CDR2 are SGDLS and YYNGEE. The CDR3 is 14 amino acids. The CDR3 nucleotides read TGTGCCAGCAGCCGGACTAGCGCCTCCTACGAGCAGTACTTC. Protein sequence: CASSRTSASYEQYF. Drawing the rest from reference TRBV9 and TRBJ2-7, the complete variable domain is DSGVTQTPKHLITATGQRVTLRCSPRSGDLSVYWYQQSLDQGLQFLIQYYNGEERAKGNILERFSAQQFPDLHSELNLSSLELGDSALYFCASSRTSASYEQYFGPGTRLTVT.

The chain links TRBV7-9 to TRBJ1-1; D uncertain. Trimming pared 0 bases from V and 0 bases from J, leaving 17 bases between. CDR3 length equals 18 residues. Germline-derived CDR1 and CDR2 are SEHNR and FQNEAQ (reference sequence). The CDR3 protein is CASSLALDGQGMNTEAFF. The CDR3 nucleotides are TGTGCCAGCAGCTTAGCGTTAGACGGCCAAGGAATGAACACTGAAGCTTTCTTT.

This clone was seen once. The chain has TRBV11-2 and TRBJ2-7; TRBD2 might be the D (5 bases). This CDR3 spans 16 amino acids. V lost 4 bases and J lost 0, with 16 bases in between. Germline assignment: CDR1 SGHAT and CDR2 FQNNGV. DNA for the CDR3: TGTGCCAGCAGCTCCAATATTCGGGGTCTCTCCTACGAGCAGTACTTC. Protein: CASSSNIRGLSYEQYF.

This clone was recorded only once. V usage is TRBV10-3 and J usage is TRBJ1-4; 8 bases are a match to TRBD1. J gave up 4 bases and V 6 bases, and 4 bases lay outside the gene matches. The germline CDR1 and CDR2 sequences are ENHRY and SYGVKD. This CDR3 comprises 14 residues. This CDR3 is CAIRAGGSNEKLFF. In DNA, the CDR3 is TGTGCCATCAGGGCAGGGGGCAGTAATGAAAAACTGTTTTTT.

V and J are TRBV7-9 and TRBJ1-3, with 7 bases aligning to TRBD1. Germline V CDR1 and CDR2: SEHNR, FQNEAQ (reference sequence). The CDR3 runs to 15 residues. J gave up 4 bases and V 4 bases, and 7 bases lay outside the gene matches. The CDR3 DNA is TGTGCCAGCAGCTCCACAGGGGAGGTCGGAAACACCATATATTTT. This encodes CASSSTGEVGNTIYF.

The J gene is TRBJ2-3, the V gene TRBV5-8; 11 bases match TRBD2. This CDR3 comprises 15 residues. With V trimmed by 6 bases and J by 4 bases, 7 bases remained unmatched. Germline V gene sequence: CDR1 SGHTS, CDR2 YDEGEE. The CDR3 nucleotides are TGTGCCAGCACTCGTCTAGCGGGAGGTCCAGATACGCAGTATTTT. Amino acid sequence: CASTRLAGGPDTQYF.